This T cell receptor (delta chain) was obtained from a study of human gamma delta and Vdelta1 T cells. Findings and caveats of the study: Delta One T cells were reportedly polyclonal and broadly cytotoxic against acute myeloid leukemia.

Note on this clone: Its cognate antigen is unknown.

Germline CDR1 TSWWSYY, CDR2 QGS. The CDR3 has 15 amino acids. V was shortened by 4 bases and J by 12 bases, with 24 bases between the two germline ends. TCRdb fed the PCR reads to CATT. The data hold about 14,000 delta-chain clones, with roughly 50% observed a single time. V usage is TRDV1 and J usage is TRDJ1; D perhaps matches TRDD3 (6 bases). The TCR originated in a human donor in good health. The sequencing sample was made of Vdelta1 gamma-delta T cells from blood grown in culture (DOT cells). This CDR3 reads CALGADRGFLGPVIF. CDR3 coding DNA: TGTGCTCTTGGGGCCGACCGGGGGTTTCTGGGGCCGGTCATCTTT.